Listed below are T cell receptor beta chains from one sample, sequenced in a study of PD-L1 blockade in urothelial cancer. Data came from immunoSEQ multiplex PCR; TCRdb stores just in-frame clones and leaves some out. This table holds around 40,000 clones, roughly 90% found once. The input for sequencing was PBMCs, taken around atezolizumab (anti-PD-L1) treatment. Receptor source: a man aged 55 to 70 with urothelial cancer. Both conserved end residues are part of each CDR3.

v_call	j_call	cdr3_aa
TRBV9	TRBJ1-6	CASSAEVSSYNSPLHF
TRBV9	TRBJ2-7	CASSEAPTGTGIYEQYF
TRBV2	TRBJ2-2	CASRWTGTGELFF
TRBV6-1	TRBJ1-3	CASSAVSGNTIYF
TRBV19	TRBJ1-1	CASSISYTGVYTEAFF
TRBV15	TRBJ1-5	CATSRAGRDQPQHF
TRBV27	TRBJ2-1	CASSSTGPYNEQFF
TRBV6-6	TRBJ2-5	CASSQTGSQETQYF
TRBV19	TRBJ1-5	CASSLRGLGNQPQHF
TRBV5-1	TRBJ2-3	CASSFAAGARTDTQYF
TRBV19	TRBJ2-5	CASSIEPLAGGPQETQYF
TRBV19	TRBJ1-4	CASSATGWDVGEKLFF
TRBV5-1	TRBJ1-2	CASSLDRGRSYGYTF
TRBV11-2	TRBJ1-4	CASSLNREKLFF
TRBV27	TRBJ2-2	CASSLSVGVLAGGTGELFF
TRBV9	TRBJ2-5	CASSFGTGGMTETQYF
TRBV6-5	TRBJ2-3	CASSYQIRDTQYF
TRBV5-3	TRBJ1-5	CARTEYSNQPQHF
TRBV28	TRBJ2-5	CASSLSAEGGTQYF
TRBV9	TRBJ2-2	CASSVEGSGGRNTGELFF
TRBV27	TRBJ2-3	CASSFHRGIDTQYF
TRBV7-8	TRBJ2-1	CASSLTSGLYNEQFF
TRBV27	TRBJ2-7	CASSGTGVYEQYF
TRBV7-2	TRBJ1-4	CASSPMRSEKLFF
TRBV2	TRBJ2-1	CASGLALGEQFF
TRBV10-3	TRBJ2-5	CAIRRGQGAGEQYF
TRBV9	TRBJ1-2	CASSAGTGRGYTF
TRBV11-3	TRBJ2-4	CASSLGGTDLNIQYF
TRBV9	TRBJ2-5	CASSGSSGSTETQYF
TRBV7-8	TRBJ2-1	CASTQPDRGPYNEQFF
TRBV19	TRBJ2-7	CASSRQGANEQYF
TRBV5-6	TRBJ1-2	CASSAPRDRGQAFAYGYTF
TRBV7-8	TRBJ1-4	CASSPRSSYSGEKLFF
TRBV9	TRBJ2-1	CASSAAGGTGNNEQFF
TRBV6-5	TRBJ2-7	CASRMETGTYEQYF
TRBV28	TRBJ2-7	CASSLSPGGSVYEQYF
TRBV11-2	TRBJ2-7	CASSLGTGPYEQYF
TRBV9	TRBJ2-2	CASSGTSGMPGELFF
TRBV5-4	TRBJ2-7	CASSLGGTGSYEQYF
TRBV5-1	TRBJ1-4	CASSFTRSNEKLFF
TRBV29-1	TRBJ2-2	CSALPSVRNTGELFF
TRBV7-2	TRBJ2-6	CASSLALGGISGANVLTF
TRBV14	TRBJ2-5	CASSPPGQGQETQYF
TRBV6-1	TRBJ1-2	CASSEDARDWGGYGYTF
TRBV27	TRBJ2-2	CASSLEGRAGELFF
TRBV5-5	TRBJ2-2	CASRSGLPSNTGELFF
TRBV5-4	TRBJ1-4	CASSRGDRQVEKLFF
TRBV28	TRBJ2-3	CASSRTVNTQYF
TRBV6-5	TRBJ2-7	CASSPGTGSYEQYF
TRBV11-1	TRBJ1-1	CASSLRQGVVKNTEAFF
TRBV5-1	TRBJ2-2	CASSLAAGAEEELFF
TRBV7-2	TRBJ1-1	CASSSGQGTEAFF
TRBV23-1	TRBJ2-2	CASTNTGELFF